One T cell receptor beta chain is described in this entry. Measured with immunoSEQ multiplex PCR; TCRdb has only the in-frame clones, and not every one. The sample lists about 290,000 clones; about 85% were seen once. These data are taken from a study of blood T cell repertoires in COVID-19. Study details: Donors in the United States, Italy and Spain gave samples during acute or convalescent COVID-19.

The length of the CDR3 is 16 residues. Trimming at V came to 4 bases and at J to 2 bases, leaving 7 bases not matched to a gene. This TCR was sampled from a woman between 45 and 60 years old with active or convalescent COVID-19. The sample taken for sequencing was peripheral blood. This chain uses TRBV23-1 with TRBJ1-3, with 8 nucleotides matching TRBD1. TRBV23-1 falls under the ORF class, with uncertain function. CDR3: CASSPNLTGAGNTIYF. In DNA form, the CDR3 reads TGCGCCAGCAGTCCCAACCTGACAGGGGCTGGAAACACCATATATTTT.